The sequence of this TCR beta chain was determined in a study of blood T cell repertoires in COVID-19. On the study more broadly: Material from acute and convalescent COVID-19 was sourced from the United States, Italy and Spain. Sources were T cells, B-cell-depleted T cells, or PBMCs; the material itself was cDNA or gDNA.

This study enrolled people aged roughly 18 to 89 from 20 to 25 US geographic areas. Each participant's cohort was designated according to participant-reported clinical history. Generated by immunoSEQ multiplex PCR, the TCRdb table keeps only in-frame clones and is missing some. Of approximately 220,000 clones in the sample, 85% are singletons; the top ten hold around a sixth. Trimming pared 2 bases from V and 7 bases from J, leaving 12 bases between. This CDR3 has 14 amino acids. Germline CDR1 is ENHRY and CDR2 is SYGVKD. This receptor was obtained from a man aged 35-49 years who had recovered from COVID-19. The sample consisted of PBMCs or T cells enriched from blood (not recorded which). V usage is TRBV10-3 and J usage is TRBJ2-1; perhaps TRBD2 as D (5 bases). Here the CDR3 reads CAISEALPGNEQFF. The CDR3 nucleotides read TGTGCCATCAGTGAGGCACTCCCGGGGAATGAGCAGTTCTTC.